Given below is one TCR beta chain in context. The antigen remains unidentified. Time point of the sample: after preoperative PTX-NDP chemotherapy. Before surgery, patients were given preoperative paclitaxel-nedaplatin chemotherapy. This specimen belongs to a study of esophageal squamous cell carcinoma under preoperative chemotherapy. On the study more broadly: Samples included peripheral blood T cells as well as tumor-infiltrating lymphocytes. Study outcomes and limitations: Abundant clones tended to shrink rather than expand after paclitaxel-nedaplatin.

TCRdb re-derived calls from the PCR reads in MiXCR, one entry per CDR3 protein. The sample has around 30,000 distinct CDR3 sequences, 40% to 65% seen once. Germline V lookup: CDR1 SGHTA, CDR2 FQGTGA. The length of the CDR3 is 17 residues. The germline V and J ends were trimmed by 5 bases and 5 bases, with 23 bases remaining between them. The chain carries TRBV7-3 and TRBJ2-3; the D gene is possibly TRBD1 (5 bases). This receptor was obtained from a human donor with esophageal squamous cell carcinoma. The donor label of this sample is uncertain. The specimen was obtained from a patient given preoperative chemotherapy. CDR3 sequence: CASSLKLGRWARDTQYF. In DNA form, the CDR3 reads TGTGCCAGCAGCCTCAAACTGGGGCGGTGGGCCAGAGATACGCAGTATTTT.